Following are 27 T cell receptor beta chains from one sample sequenced in a study of T cells in Graves' hyperthyroidism and ophthalmopathy. There were TCR beta CDR3 regions amplified from RNA transcripts. First-round RT-PCR targeting the TCR CDR3 was performed with the HTBI primer set. TCRdb re-analysed the multiplex PCR reads in MiXCR, keeping a single row per CDR3 protein. Seen here are approximately 720,000 distinct CDR3 sequences, about 17% observed once, and the top ten hold about a sixth. Material: blood. The receptors derive from a woman aged 45 to 65 with Graves' hyperthyroidism that later progressed to Graves' ophthalmopathy.

This clonotype was picked up a small number of times. The genes are TRBV7-3 and TRBJ2-3; D is possibly TRBD1 (6 bases). V lost 2 bases, J lost 2 bases, and 11 bases lay in between. Germline values: CDR1 SGHTA, CDR2 FQGTGA. This CDR3 has 15 residues. The CDR3 spells CASSLDRQATDTQYF. The CDR3 DNA follows: TGTGCCAGCAGCTTAGATAGACAGGCCACAGATACGCAGTATTTT. The full variable domain, its missing parts supplied by reference TRBV7-3 and TRBJ2-3, is GAGVSQTPSNKVTEKGKYVELRCDPISGHTALYWYRQSLGQGPEFLIYFQGTGAADDSGLPNDRFFAVRPEGSVSTLKIQRTERGDSAVYLCASSLDRQATDTQYFGPGTRLTVL.

The chain links TRBV6-5 to TRBJ2-3, with D uncertain. This CDR3 contains 16 residues. CDR1 and CDR2 from the germline V gene are MNHEY and SVGAGI. Trimming took 0 bases from V and 1 from J, leaving 11 bases between them. The CDR3, as DNA: TGTGCCAGCAGTTACTCACGGCCGGCGGGCACAGATACGCAGTATTTT. Translation: CASSYSRPAGTDTQYF.

The table lists this clonotype with many counts. The chain recombines TRBV5-1 with TRBJ1-1, with D possibly being TRBD1 (5 bases). This CDR3 is built from 14 residues. The germline CDR1 and CDR2 sequences are SGHRS and YFSETQ. Trimming stripped 6 bases from V and 3 bases from J, with 15 bases between. The CDR3 loop is CASTPRGVDTEAFF. The CDR3 DNA sequence: TGCGCCAGCACCCCGAGAGGGGTTGACACTGAAGCTTTCTTT.

The gene calls are TRBV11-3 and TRBJ2-1; D could derive from TRBD1 or TRBD2 (5 bases each). There are 13 residues in the CDR3. From germline, CDR1 is SGHNT and CDR2 YENEEA. Trimming cost V 5 bases and J 6 bases, with 11 bases left between them. The CDR3 spells CASSQGPLNEQFF. In nucleotides, the CDR3 is TGTGCCAGCAGCCAGGGACCGCTCAATGAGCAGTTCTTC.

The V call is TRBV3-1, the J call TRBJ1-5, with D perhaps TRBD1 (5 bases). Germline V CDR1 and CDR2: LGHDT, YNNKEL (reference sequence). V was pared by 5 bases and J by 6 bases, with 14 bases between. This CDR3 comprises 14 residues. CDR3 amino acids: CASSFGGRGQPQHF. The CDR3, as DNA: TGTGCCAGCAGCTTCGGGGGGAGAGGTCAGCCCCAGCATTTT.

The CDR3 loop is CASSQDRGKRLGTEAFF. The CDR3 bases are TGTGCCAGCAGCCAAGATCGGGGGAAACGCTTGGGCACTGAAGCTTTCTTT. The rearrangement links TRBV3-1 to TRBJ1-1; perhaps TRBD1 as D (5 bases). Germline CDR1 reads LGHDT; CDR2 reads YNNKEL (reference sequence). Trimming pared 0 bases from V and 4 bases from J, leaving 18 bases between. The CDR3 extends over 17 amino acids.

This clonotype appeared many times. The genes are TRBV5-5 and TRBJ2-5; D tentatively fits TRBD1 or TRBD2 (5 bases each). The V end was cut by 4 bases, the J end by 2 bases, with 18 bases between. This CDR3 spans 16 amino acids. The V gene's germline CDR1 is SGHKS and CDR2 YYEKEE (reference sequence). In nucleotides, the CDR3 is TGTGCCAGCAGCCGGGACCGATATCTACTGCAAGAGACCCAGTACTTC. Protein sequence: CASSRDRYLLQETQYF.

The sample holds many counts of this clonotype. This chain links TRBV20-1 with TRBJ1-2; D not resolved. The CDR3 runs 13 residues. Germline values: CDR1 DFQATT, CDR2 SNEGSKA (reference sequence). V shed 5 bases and J shed 2 bases, with 12 bases lying between them. The CDR3 DNA is TGCAGTGCTCCCTTGACCGGGAACTATGGCTACACCTTC. Translated, it gives CSAPLTGNYGYTF.

The chain combines TRBV2 with TRBJ2-5; 7 bases line up with TRBD2. The CDR3 has 14 amino acids. Germline CDR1 reads SNHLY; CDR2 reads FYNNEI. With 6 bases clipped from V and 5 bases from J, the junction kept 9 bases outside the gene matches. As DNA, the CDR3 is TGTGCCAGCAGGACCCGGGACTACGGGGAGACCCAGTACTTC. Translating gives CASRTRDYGETQYF.

This clonotype turned up a few times. CDR3 bases: TGTGCCAGCTCACAAGAACAGGGGCCTCGCTCCTACGAGCAGTACTTC. Amino acid sequence: CASSQEQGPRSYEQYF. V gene TRBV18 combines with J gene TRBJ2-7; 7 bases are a match to TRBD1. CDR3 length equals 16 residues. In germline, CDR1 is KGHSH, CDR2 LQKENI. With V trimmed by 4 bases and J by 0 bases, 9 bases remained unmatched.

Many counts were recorded for this clonotype. This chain uses TRBV30 with TRBJ1-2; tentatively, D is TRBD1 (5 bases). The V gene lost 2 bases and the J gene lost 4 bases, with 14 bases spanning the gap. Per the germline V gene, CDR1 is GTSNPN and CDR2 is SVGIG (reference sequence). This CDR3 is 14 amino acids long. CDR3 amino acids: CAWSRDSRLYGYTF. The CDR3 region has the DNA TGTGCCTGGAGTCGGGACTCAAGGCTCTATGGCTACACCTTC.

This clonotype occurred a few times. The V gene is TRBV5-8, the J gene TRBJ2-1; TRBD1 aligns across 7 bases. This CDR3 contains 16 residues. V was clipped by 6 bases and J by 9 bases; unmatched bases: 18. Germline CDR1 SGHTS, CDR2 YDEGEE. The CDR3 sequence is CASNQLGQEAFFEQFF. CDR3 nucleotide sequence: TGTGCCAGCAACCAACTAGGACAGGAGGCCTTTTTTGAGCAGTTCTTC.

This clonotype has a handful of counts. The CDR3 sequence: CASSLGPDRWADTQYF. CDR3 nucleotides: TGTGCCAGCAGCTTAGGCCCCGACAGATGGGCAGATACGCAGTATTTT. The chain combines TRBV7-2 with TRBJ2-3; perhaps TRBD1 as D (5 bases). In germline, CDR1 is SGHTA, CDR2 FQGNSA. Trimming shortened V by 1 base and J by 4 bases, and 15 bases separated the two germline ends. The CDR3 consists of 16 residues.

The chain employs TRBV20-1 and TRBJ1-1, with no clear D. This CDR3 is 13 amino acids long. Between the trimmed V and J ends, which lost 2 bases and 0 bases, there was a span of 7 bases. The V gene's germline CDR1 is DFQATT and CDR2 SNEGSKA (reference sequence). As DNA, the CDR3 is TGCAGTGCTAGATTTAAGATGAACACTGAAGCTTTCTTT. The encoded protein is CSARFKMNTEAFF.

V usage is TRBV20-1 and J usage is TRBJ1-5; the D gene is possibly TRBD1 (6 bases). The CDR3 loop spans 13 amino acids. The V end lost 3 bases, the J end lost 4 bases, and 10 bases lay between the germline ends. Germline lookup yields CDR1 DFQATT and CDR2 SNEGSKA (reference sequence). The CDR3 region has the DNA TGCAGTGCTAGTCGGACAGAAAATCAGCCCCAGCATTTT. This codes for CSASRTENQPQHF.

The table lists this clonotype with many counts. The chain links TRBV6-1 to TRBJ2-5; D is unresolved. V shed 5 bases and J shed 2 bases, with 12 bases lying between them. CDR1 MNHNS and CDR2 SASEGT come from the germline V gene. This CDR3 contains 14 residues. The CDR3 sequence: CASSFKDGQETQYF. DNA for the CDR3: TGTGCCAGCAGTTTCAAGGACGGGCAAGAGACCCAGTACTTC.

In this sample, this clonotype turned up a few times. The V gene is TRBV19, the J gene TRBJ1-2; weak D call: TRBD1 (5 bases). The CDR3 runs to 15 residues. V lost 1 base and J lost 0, with 9 bases in between. Looked up from germline, CDR1 is LNHDA and CDR2 is SQIVND (reference sequence). DNA for the CDR3: TGTGCCAGTAGTATAGCTCAGGGAGCTAACTATGGCTACACCTTC. The encoded protein is CASSIAQGANYGYTF.

The chain joins TRBV6-1 to TRBJ1-2, with unresolved D. This CDR3 comprises 12 residues. Germline CDR1 reads MNHNS; CDR2 reads SASEGT. Trimming shortened V by 6 bases and J by 2 bases, and 7 bases separated the two germline ends. The CDR3 protein is CASRWGNYGYTF. CDR3 DNA: TGTGCCAGCAGATGGGGAAACTATGGCTACACCTTC.

In this sample, this clonotype turned up a few times. V usage is TRBV20-1 and J usage is TRBJ1-1, with D perhaps TRBD1 (5 bases). CDR1 and CDR2 from the germline V gene are DFQATT and SNEGSKA (reference sequence). This CDR3 has 13 amino acids. V was pared by 3 bases and J by 5 bases, with 13 bases between. The CDR3 DNA follows: TGCAGTGCTAGTCTCAGGAGGGGTACTGAAGCTTTCTTT. This gives the protein CSASLRRGTEAFF.

The CDR3 nucleotides are TGCAGTGCTAGACCCTGGACAGGAGAAGAGACCCAGTACTTC. Residues: CSARPWTGEETQYF. V gene TRBV20-1 combines with J gene TRBJ2-5, with 7 bases identical to TRBD1. Germline V gene lookup returns CDR1 DFQATT and CDR2 SNEGSKA (reference sequence). The junction had 6 bases not matched to a gene; V was cut back by 2 bases and J by 3 bases. CDR3 length equals 14 residues.

This clonotype was counted only a few times. The chain recombines TRBV30 with TRBJ1-1, with D unclear. Trimming stripped 0 bases from V and 11 bases from J, with 10 bases between. Germline V CDR1 and CDR2: GTSNPN, SVGIG (reference sequence). The length of the CDR3 is 11 residues. CDR3 protein: CAWSVGRWAFF. Here the CDR3 DNA reads TGTGCCTGGAGTGTGGGCAGGTGGGCTTTCTTT.

This clonotype was seen ten or more times. CDR3 bases: TGTGCCAGCAGTGAAGAGGTTACAGATACGCAGTATTTT. This gives the protein CASSEEVTDTQYF. The chain employs TRBV2 and TRBJ2-3; unclear D gene. CDR3 length: 13 residues. Germline V gene sequence: CDR1 SNHLY, CDR2 FYNNEI. The V end lost 1 base, the J end lost 3 bases, and 5 bases lay between the germline ends.

This clonotype was detected a few times. The genes are TRBV10-3 and TRBJ1-2; a weak D match, TRBD1 (5 bases). CDR1 is ENHRY, CDR2 SYGVKD, per germline. Trimming removed 6 bases at V and 6 bases at J, with 20 bases between. This CDR3 is built from 15 residues. DNA of the CDR3: TGTGCCATCAGAGGGACGCGGGAGAGGGGCCATGGCTACACCTTC. This sequence encodes CAIRGTRERGHGYTF.

In its sample, this clonotype was seen many times. The chain joins TRBV5-1 to TRBJ1-1; D gene unclear. CDR1 is SGHRS and CDR2 is YFSETQ in the germline V gene. The CDR3 spans 14 residues. Trimming left V 0 bases short and J 1 base short, with 7 bases between. Written as DNA, the CDR3 is TGCGCCAGCAGCTTGGCCCTTTCGAACACTGAAGCTTTCTTT. It translates to CASSLALSNTEAFF.

This clonotype was detected a few times. This chain uses TRBV19 with TRBJ1-1, with D hard to call. Germline V gene sequence: CDR1 LNHDA, CDR2 SQIVND (reference sequence). V lost 3 bases and J lost 2, with 10 bases in between. The CDR3 is 14 residues long. CDR3 in DNA: TGTGCCAGTAGTATCGACATCTCAAACACTGAAGCTTTCTTT. This sequence encodes CASSIDISNTEAFF. The full variable domain, its missing parts supplied by reference TRBV19 and TRBJ1-1, is DGGITQSPKYLFRKEGQNVTLSCEQNLNHDAMYWYRQDPGQGLRLIYYSQIVNDFQKGDIAEGYSVSREKKESFPLTVTSAQKNPTAFYLCASSIDISNTEAFFGQGTRLTVV.

Only a few counts were recorded for this clonotype. The chain recombines TRBV20-1 with TRBJ1-6, with D unclear. The CDR3 totals 13 residues. Germline V gives CDR1 DFQATT, CDR2 SNEGSKA (reference sequence). Trimming stripped 6 bases from V and 12 bases from J, with 18 bases between. In DNA, the CDR3 is TGCAGTGCAGACGACAACCGAGGAGGACCCCTCCACTTT. This gives the protein CSADDNRGGPLHF.

This clonotype was counted many times. The J gene is TRBJ1-1, the V gene TRBV18; 7 positions agree with TRBD1. This CDR3 has 15 amino acids. Germline V gene lookup returns CDR1 KGHSH and CDR2 LQKENI. V dropped 4 bases and J dropped 0; count of bases not matched to a gene: 5. The CDR3 loop reads CASSLKTGMNTEAFF. For the CDR3, the DNA is TGTGCCAGCTCACTAAAGACAGGGATGAACACTGAAGCTTTCTTT. The complete variable domain, with remaining parts taken from reference TRBV18 and TRBJ1-1, reads NAGVMQNPRHLVRRRGQEARLRCSPMKGHSHVYWYRQLPEEGLKFMVYLQKENIIDESGMPKERFSAEFPKEGPSILRIQQVVRGDSAAYFCASSLKTGMNTEAFFGQGTRLTVV.